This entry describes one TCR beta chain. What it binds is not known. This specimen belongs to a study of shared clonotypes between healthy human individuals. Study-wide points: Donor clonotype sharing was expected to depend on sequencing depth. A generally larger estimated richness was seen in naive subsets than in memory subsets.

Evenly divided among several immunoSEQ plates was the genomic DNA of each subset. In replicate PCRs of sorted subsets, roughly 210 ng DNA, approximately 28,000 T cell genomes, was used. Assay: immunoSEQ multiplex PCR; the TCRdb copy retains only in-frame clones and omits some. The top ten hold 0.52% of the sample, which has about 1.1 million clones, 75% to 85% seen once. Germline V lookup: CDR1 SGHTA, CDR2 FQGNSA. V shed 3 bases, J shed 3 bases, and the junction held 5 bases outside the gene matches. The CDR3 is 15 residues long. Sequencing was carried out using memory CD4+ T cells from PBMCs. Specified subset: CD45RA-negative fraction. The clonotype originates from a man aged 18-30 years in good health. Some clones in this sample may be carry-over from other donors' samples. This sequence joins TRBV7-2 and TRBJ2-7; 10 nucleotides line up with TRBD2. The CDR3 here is CASSLYSGRSYEQYF. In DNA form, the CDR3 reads TGTGCCAGCAGCTTGTATAGCGGGAGGAGCTACGAGCAGTACTTC.